These T cell receptor beta chains were read from a single sample in a study of blood T cell repertoires in COVID-19. Profiling relied on immunoSEQ multiplex PCR, and the TCRdb table lists in-frame clones only, not all of them. The table has about 250,000 clones, roughly nine tenths seen once. The sequencing sample was made of PBMCs or T cells enriched from blood (not recorded which). These receptors were obtained from a woman aged 45-59 years who had recovered from COVID-19. Each CDR3 is given with its conserved first and last residue. The order of the fields is J gene, V gene, D gene, clone size, CDR3 protein, CDR3 DNA. D genes are given only for firm matches. The listing skips clone size in some rows; elsewhere it reads once, few, many or a size class.

J gene: TRBJ1-2
V gene: TRBV7-2
D gene: NA
clone size: NA
CDR3 protein: CASSSRPGAREVGYTF
CDR3 DNA: TGTGCCAGCAGCTCGCGTCCAGGGGCGCGGGAGGTTGGCTACACCTTC

J gene: TRBJ2-7
V gene: TRBV11-2
D gene: TRBD1
clone size: few
CDR3 protein: CASSLVWDSSSYEQYF
CDR3 DNA: TGTGCCAGCAGCTTAGTCTGGGACAGCAGCTCCTACGAGCAGTACTTC

J gene: TRBJ2-1
V gene: TRBV7-2
D gene: NA
clone size: NA
CDR3 protein: CASSPRLAANEQFF
CDR3 DNA: TGTGCCAGCAGCCCACGACTGGCGGCTAATGAGCAGTTCTTC

J gene: TRBJ1-1
V gene: TRBV18
D gene: TRBD1
clone size: NA
CDR3 protein: CASSRITGDTEAFF
CDR3 DNA: TGTGCCAGCTCGAGAATTACAGGGGACACTGAAGCTTTCTTT

J gene: TRBJ1-4
V gene: TRBV5-1
D gene: TRBD1
clone size: NA
CDR3 protein: CASSQGQGARKLFF
CDR3 DNA: TGCGCCAGCAGCCAGGGACAGGGGGCGCGGAAACTGTTTTTT

J gene: TRBJ2-1
V gene: TRBV15
D gene: NA
clone size: once
CDR3 protein: CATSPKYNEQFF
CDR3 DNA: TGTGCCACCTCCCCCAAATACAATGAGCAGTTCTTC

J gene: TRBJ2-1
V gene: TRBV2
D gene: TRBD2
clone size: NA
CDR3 protein: CASRSGSLSEQFF
CDR3 DNA: TGTGCCAGCAGAAGCGGGAGCCTTTCCGAGCAGTTCTTC

J gene: TRBJ2-2
V gene: TRBV7-7
D gene: NA
clone size: NA
CDR3 protein: CASSAGYRNTGELFF
CDR3 DNA: TGTGCTAGCAGTGCAGGGTATCGGAACACCGGGGAGCTGTTTTTT

J gene: TRBJ2-7
V gene: TRBV7-2
D gene: TRBD1
clone size: NA
CDR3 protein: CASSSGTGASYEQYF
CDR3 DNA: TGTGCCAGCAGCTCAGGGACAGGGGCTTCCTACGAGCAGTACTTC

J gene: TRBJ2-7
V gene: TRBV18
D gene: TRBD1
clone size: NA
CDR3 protein: CASSPGTGMYEQYF
CDR3 DNA: TGTGCCAGCTCACCAGGGACAGGGATGTACGAGCAGTACTTC

J gene: TRBJ2-3
V gene: TRBV7-8
D gene: NA
clone size: NA
CDR3 protein: CASSPERDTQYF
CDR3 DNA: TGTGCCAGCAGCCCTGAGCGCGATACGCAGTATTTT

J gene: TRBJ1-2
V gene: TRBV28
D gene: NA
clone size: NA
CDR3 protein: CASSFWSADGYTF
CDR3 DNA: TGTGCCAGCAGTTTTTGGTCTGCAGATGGCTACACCTTC

J gene: TRBJ2-2
V gene: TRBV7-2
D gene: TRBD1
clone size: NA
CDR3 protein: CASSLTGQGTAGELFF
CDR3 DNA: TGTGCCAGCAGCTTAACGGGACAGGGAACGGCCGGGGAGCTGTTTTTT

J gene: TRBJ1-2
V gene: TRBV7-2
D gene: TRBD1
clone size: once
CDR3 protein: CASSTRTGEVGYTF
CDR3 DNA: TGTGCCAGCAGCACCCGGACAGGGGAGGTTGGCTACACCTTC

J gene: TRBJ1-1
V gene: TRBV19
D gene: TRBD1
clone size: NA
CDR3 protein: CASSSDRGTEAFF
CDR3 DNA: TGTGCCAGTAGTTCAGACAGGGGAACTGAAGCTTTCTTT

J gene: TRBJ1-6
V gene: TRBV3-1/TRBV3-2
D gene: TRBD1
clone size: NA
CDR3 protein: CASIEGQGPQVSNSPLHF
CDR3 DNA: TGTGCCAGCATTGAGGGACAGGGGCCCCAGGTAAGTAATTCACCCCTCCACTTT

J gene: TRBJ2-5
V gene: TRBV15
D gene: NA
clone size: NA
CDR3 protein: CATSRGAIQETQYF
CDR3 DNA: TGTGCCACCAGCAGAGGGGCGATACAAGAGACCCAGTACTTC

J gene: TRBJ2-6
V gene: TRBV7-8
D gene: TRBD1
clone size: NA
CDR3 protein: CASSSGQGPSSGANVLTF
CDR3 DNA: TGTGCCAGCAGCTCAGGACAGGGCCCCTCCTCTGGGGCCAACGTCCTGACTTTC

J gene: TRBJ2-3
V gene: TRBV29-1
D gene: TRBD2
clone size: NA
CDR3 protein: CSVPGLLAQYF
CDR3 DNA: TGCAGCGTTCCGGGACTACTGGCGCAGTATTTT

J gene: TRBJ2-2
V gene: TRBV3-1/TRBV3-2
D gene: NA
clone size: once
CDR3 protein: CASSHPLRAGELFF
CDR3 DNA: TGTGCCAGCAGCCACCCCCTCAGGGCCGGGGAGCTGTTTTTT

J gene: TRBJ2-7
V gene: TRBV4-3
D gene: NA
clone size: few
CDR3 protein: CASSQVWGQSYEQYF
CDR3 DNA: TGCGCCAGCAGCCAAGTGTGGGGACAATCCTACGAGCAGTACTTC

J gene: TRBJ2-5
V gene: TRBV29-1
D gene: TRBD2
clone size: NA
CDR3 protein: CSAHPTSGRETQYF
CDR3 DNA: TGCAGCGCTCACCCGACTAGCGGGAGGGAGACCCAGTACTTC